These T cell receptor beta chains were read from a single sample in a study of response to subunit inactivated influenza vaccine. Each CDR3 protein gets one entry after TCRdb re-called the RT-PCR reads with MiXCR. The sample shows hundreds of thousands of distinct CDR3 sequences, less than 15% of them seen only once. The starting material was PBMCs from blood, obtained 14 days before vaccination. Receptors originate from a man aged 45 to 65 who received an inactivated influenza vaccine. The CDR3 runs from the conserved cysteine through the conserved F or W. Each record gives: D gene, V gene, clone size, J gene, CDR3 protein, CDR3 DNA. A D gene is named only where the DNA matches it firmly. Not every row has a clone size; where given, it reads once, few, many or a size class.

d_call: NA
v_call: TRBV5-1
clone_size: many
j_call: TRBJ2-1
cdr3_aa: CASSLDRDRAFF
cdr3_nt: TGCGCCAGCAGCTTGGATCGGGACCGGGCGTTCTTC

d_call: TRBD1
v_call: TRBV11-1
clone_size: NA
j_call: TRBJ2-7
cdr3_aa: CASSYDGTANYEQYF
cdr3_nt: TGTGCCAGCAGCTACGACGGGACAGCTAACTACGAGCAGTACTTC

d_call: NA
v_call: TRBV10-3
clone_size: many
j_call: TRBJ2-3
cdr3_aa: CAIRGSTDTQYF
cdr3_nt: TGTGCCATAAGGGGGTCCACAGATACGCAGTATTTT

d_call: TRBD2
v_call: TRBV20-1
clone_size: many
j_call: TRBJ2-7
cdr3_aa: CSGEYSGGFYEQYF
cdr3_nt: TGCAGTGGAGAGTACTCGGGAGGATTTTACGAGCAGTACTTC

d_call: NA
v_call: TRBV12-3/TRBV12-4
clone_size: NA
j_call: TRBJ2-4
cdr3_aa: CASSLPARNIQYF
cdr3_nt: TGTGCCAGCAGTTTGCCGGCGAGAAACATTCAGTACTTC

d_call: NA
v_call: TRBV7-2
clone_size: many
j_call: TRBJ2-3
cdr3_aa: CASSSDYTQYF
cdr3_nt: TGTGCCAGCAGTTCGGACTATACGCAGTATTTT

d_call: NA
v_call: TRBV29-1
clone_size: NA
j_call: TRBJ2-3
cdr3_aa: CSVAQTGDTQYF
cdr3_nt: TGCAGCGTTGCGCAAACAGGAGATACGCAGTATTTT

d_call: TRBD2
v_call: TRBV7-2
clone_size: NA
j_call: TRBJ2-7
cdr3_aa: CASSLGDYLNEQYF
cdr3_nt: TGTGCCAGCAGCTTAGGGGACTATCTCAACGAGCAGTACTTC

d_call: NA
v_call: TRBV5-1
clone_size: NA
j_call: TRBJ2-1
cdr3_aa: CASSSVGTQFF
cdr3_nt: TGCGCCAGCAGCTCGGTGGGTACACAGTTCTTC

d_call: NA
v_call: TRBV29-1
clone_size: few
j_call: TRBJ2-5
cdr3_aa: CSVEGGAAKETQYF
cdr3_nt: TGCAGCGTTGAAGGGGGGGCAGCAAAAGAGACCCAGTACTTC

d_call: TRBD1
v_call: TRBV29-1
clone_size: few
j_call: TRBJ1-1
cdr3_aa: CSAQTGGVGDTEAFF
cdr3_nt: TGCAGCGCCCAAACAGGGGGTGTCGGGGACACTGAAGCTTTCTTT

d_call: NA
v_call: TRBV28
clone_size: many
j_call: TRBJ2-3
cdr3_aa: CASSSLDTQYF
cdr3_nt: TGTGCCAGCAGTTCGTTGGATACGCAGTATTTT

d_call: TRBD2
v_call: TRBV12-3/TRBV12-4
clone_size: many
j_call: TRBJ2-7
cdr3_aa: CASSFWRGGAEQYF
cdr3_nt: TGTGCCAGCAGTTTTTGGCGGGGAGGGGCCGAGCAGTACTTC

d_call: NA
v_call: TRBV7-9
clone_size: NA
j_call: TRBJ2-1
cdr3_aa: CASSPGRGVSSYNEQFF
cdr3_nt: TGTGCCAGCAGCCCCGGCCGTGGAGTGAGCTCCTACAATGAGCAGTTCTTC

d_call: NA
v_call: TRBV21-1
clone_size: NA
j_call: TRBJ2-1
cdr3_aa: CASSKGVGPYNEQFF
cdr3_nt: TGTGCCAGCAGCAAAGGTGTCGGACCCTACAATGAGCAGTTCTTC

d_call: TRBD1
v_call: TRBV7-2
clone_size: few
j_call: TRBJ2-2
cdr3_aa: CASSLVGGLATGELFF
cdr3_nt: TGTGCCAGCAGCTTAGTAGGGGGCCTGGCCACCGGGGAGCTGTTTTTT

d_call: NA
v_call: TRBV20-1
clone_size: NA
j_call: TRBJ1-1
cdr3_aa: CSASTSNTEAFF
cdr3_nt: TGCAGTGCTAGTACTTCGAACACTGAAGCTTTCTTT

d_call: TRBD2
v_call: TRBV12-3/TRBV12-4
clone_size: few
j_call: TRBJ2-3
cdr3_aa: CASVLAGGPLRGDTQYF
cdr3_nt: TGTGCCAGCGTCTTAGCGGGAGGGCCCTTAAGAGGAGATACGCAGTATTTT

d_call: TRBD1
v_call: TRBV5-1
clone_size: many
j_call: TRBJ2-7
cdr3_aa: CASSLTGVPYEQYF
cdr3_nt: TGCGCCAGCAGCCTGACAGGGGTCCCCTACGAGCAGTACTTC

d_call: NA
v_call: TRBV5-1
clone_size: NA
j_call: TRBJ2-3
cdr3_aa: CASSLPQLDTQYF
cdr3_nt: TGCGCCAGCAGCTTGCCCCAGTTAGATACGCAGTATTTT

d_call: TRBD2
v_call: TRBV7-7
clone_size: NA
j_call: TRBJ2-2
cdr3_aa: CASSTSGGRGGELFF
cdr3_nt: TGTGCCAGCAGCACTAGCGGAGGTCGCGGCGGGGAGCTGTTTTTT

d_call: NA
v_call: TRBV19
clone_size: NA
j_call: TRBJ1-6
cdr3_aa: CASSKETGGGSPLHF
cdr3_nt: TGTGCCAGTAGTAAGGAGACCGGCGGGGGTTCACCCCTCCACTTT

d_call: NA
v_call: TRBV12-3/TRBV12-4
clone_size: NA
j_call: TRBJ1-5
cdr3_aa: CASSPSGERNQPQHF
cdr3_nt: TGTGCCAGCAGCCCATCAGGGGAACGCAATCAGCCCCAGCATTTT

d_call: TRBD2
v_call: TRBV6-5
clone_size: once
j_call: TRBJ2-2
cdr3_aa: CASSYSRASGNTGELFF
cdr3_nt: TGTGCCAGCAGTTACTCGAGGGCTAGCGGGAACACCGGGGAGCTGTTTTTT

d_call: NA
v_call: TRBV7-6
clone_size: NA
j_call: TRBJ2-1
cdr3_aa: CASSLGSLQWERNEQFF
cdr3_nt: TGTGCCAGCAGCTTAGGAAGTTTGCAATGGGAAAGAAATGAGCAGTTCTTC

d_call: NA
v_call: TRBV7-2
clone_size: NA
j_call: TRBJ1-1
cdr3_aa: CASSLAHMNTEAFF
cdr3_nt: TGTGCCAGCAGCTTAGCCCACATGAACACTGAAGCTTTCTTT

d_call: TRBD2
v_call: TRBV7-9
clone_size: few
j_call: TRBJ2-1
cdr3_aa: CASSLEGTSTEQFF
cdr3_nt: TGTGCCAGCAGCTTGGAAGGGACTAGCACTGAGCAGTTCTTC

d_call: TRBD1
v_call: TRBV12-3/TRBV12-4
clone_size: few
j_call: TRBJ1-1
cdr3_aa: CASRKDRIVGEAFF
cdr3_nt: TGTGCCAGCAGAAAGGACAGGATTGTTGGTGAAGCTTTCTTT

d_call: NA
v_call: TRBV3-1
clone_size: many
j_call: TRBJ2-3
cdr3_aa: CASSQDGWDTQYF
cdr3_nt: TGTGCCAGCAGCCAAGATGGGTGGGATACGCAGTATTTT

d_call: NA
v_call: TRBV6-1
clone_size: few
j_call: TRBJ1-1
cdr3_aa: CASSATVMNTEAFF
cdr3_nt: TGTGCCAGCAGTGCTACAGTTATGAACACTGAAGCTTTCTTT

d_call: NA
v_call: TRBV5-1
clone_size: NA
j_call: TRBJ2-2
cdr3_aa: CASSLADGAGELFF
cdr3_nt: TGCGCCAGCAGCTTGGCCGATGGGGCCGGGGAGCTGTTTTTT

d_call: TRBD1
v_call: TRBV11-2
clone_size: few
j_call: TRBJ2-1
cdr3_aa: CASRSGTGVYNEQFF
cdr3_nt: TGTGCCAGCCGATCCGGAACAGGGGTCTACAATGAGCAGTTCTTC

d_call: NA
v_call: TRBV7-2
clone_size: few
j_call: TRBJ1-3
cdr3_aa: CASSPSPGSGNTIYF
cdr3_nt: TGTGCCAGCAGCCCCTCCCCGGGGTCCGGAAACACCATATATTTT

d_call: NA
v_call: TRBV5-1
clone_size: few
j_call: TRBJ2-5
cdr3_aa: CASSLSQVRETQYF
cdr3_nt: TGCGCCAGCAGCTTGAGCCAGGTGCGGGAGACCCAGTACTTC

d_call: TRBD1
v_call: TRBV12-3/TRBV12-4
clone_size: NA
j_call: TRBJ2-3
cdr3_aa: CASSAGTGLTDTQYF
cdr3_nt: TGTGCCAGCAGCGCCGGGACAGGGCTCACAGATACGCAGTATTTT

d_call: TRBD2
v_call: TRBV20-1
clone_size: few
j_call: TRBJ2-1
cdr3_aa: CSAIQRSGGGYNEQFF
cdr3_nt: TGCAGTGCTATTCAGAGGAGCGGGGGCGGATACAATGAGCAGTTCTTC

d_call: TRBD1
v_call: TRBV27
clone_size: many
j_call: TRBJ2-7
cdr3_aa: CASSKHGGTGSEQYF
cdr3_nt: TGTGCCAGCAGTAAGCACGGAGGGACAGGGTCCGAGCAGTACTTC

d_call: NA
v_call: TRBV11-3
clone_size: NA
j_call: TRBJ2-5
cdr3_aa: CASSMTRGTDQETQYF
cdr3_nt: TGTGCCAGCAGCATGACCAGGGGAACCGACCAAGAGACCCAGTACTTC

d_call: TRBD1
v_call: TRBV6-1
clone_size: many
j_call: TRBJ1-5
cdr3_aa: CASSPGGAGNQPQHF
cdr3_nt: TGTGCCAGCAGTCCAGGGGGGGCAGGCAATCAGCCCCAGCATTTT

d_call: TRBD1
v_call: TRBV20-1
clone_size: NA
j_call: TRBJ1-1
cdr3_aa: CSARQGEIATEPFF
cdr3_nt: TGCAGTGCTAGACAGGGGGAAATTGCTACTGAACCTTTCTTT

d_call: NA
v_call: TRBV15
clone_size: few
j_call: TRBJ2-3
cdr3_aa: CATSRVGAADTQYF
cdr3_nt: TGTGCCACCAGCAGAGTCGGGGCCGCAGATACGCAGTATTTT

d_call: TRBD1
v_call: TRBV24-1
clone_size: many
j_call: TRBJ2-3
cdr3_aa: CATSDLKGAADTQYF
cdr3_nt: TGTGCCACCAGTGATTTGAAGGGGGCAGCAGATACGCAGTATTTT

d_call: TRBD1
v_call: TRBV15
clone_size: NA
j_call: TRBJ1-5
cdr3_aa: CATSGGTGANQPQHF
cdr3_nt: TGTGCCACCAGCGGAGGGACAGGGGCAAATCAGCCCCAGCATTTT

d_call: TRBD1
v_call: TRBV10-3
clone_size: many
j_call: TRBJ2-6
cdr3_aa: CAISGGQGPSGANVLTF
cdr3_nt: TGTGCCATCAGTGGGGGACAGGGACCATCTGGGGCCAACGTCCTGACTTTC

d_call: NA
v_call: TRBV7-2
clone_size: few
j_call: TRBJ2-3
cdr3_aa: CASSMRYLSRTTDTQYF
cdr3_nt: TGTGCCAGCAGCATGCGGTACCTATCCCGGACCACAGATACGCAGTATTTT

d_call: NA
v_call: TRBV7-2
clone_size: few
j_call: TRBJ1-6
cdr3_aa: CASSLAEYNSPLHF
cdr3_nt: TGTGCCAGCAGCTTAGCCGAGTATAATTCACCCCTCCACTTT

d_call: TRBD2
v_call: TRBV7-9
clone_size: NA
j_call: TRBJ2-3
cdr3_aa: CASSLVGLADSEDTQYF
cdr3_nt: TGTGCCAGCAGCTTAGTTGGACTAGCGGACTCCGAGGATACGCAGTATTTT

d_call: NA
v_call: TRBV12-3/TRBV12-4
clone_size: many
j_call: TRBJ2-3
cdr3_aa: CASSSQDTQYF
cdr3_nt: TGTGCCAGCAGTTCCCAGGATACGCAGTATTTT

d_call: NA
v_call: TRBV27
clone_size: few
j_call: TRBJ2-3
cdr3_aa: CASSFPESDTQYF
cdr3_nt: TGTGCCAGCAGTTTCCCTGAATCAGATACGCAGTATTTT

d_call: NA
v_call: TRBV5-6
clone_size: few
j_call: TRBJ1-5
cdr3_aa: CASSQKGNNQPQHF
cdr3_nt: TGTGCCAGCAGCCAGAAGGGTAACAATCAGCCCCAGCATTTT

d_call: NA
v_call: TRBV18
clone_size: few
j_call: TRBJ2-5
cdr3_aa: CASPSPTQETQYF
cdr3_nt: TGTGCCAGCCCGAGTCCTACCCAAGAGACCCAGTACTTC

d_call: NA
v_call: TRBV19
clone_size: NA
j_call: TRBJ2-7
cdr3_aa: CASSEQGKPLNEQYF
cdr3_nt: TGTGCCAGTAGTGAACAGGGTAAACCTCTCAACGAGCAGTACTTC

d_call: NA
v_call: TRBV9
clone_size: few
j_call: TRBJ2-3
cdr3_aa: CASSAMDTQYF
cdr3_nt: TGTGCCAGCAGCGCAATGGATACGCAGTATTTT

d_call: NA
v_call: TRBV7-2
clone_size: many
j_call: TRBJ2-5
cdr3_aa: CASSLWETQYF
cdr3_nt: TGTGCCAGCAGCTTATGGGAGACCCAGTACTTC

d_call: TRBD1
v_call: TRBV15
clone_size: NA
j_call: TRBJ2-3
cdr3_aa: CATSRYEGQLPDTQYF
cdr3_nt: TGTGCCACCAGCAGGTATGAGGGACAGCTTCCAGATACGCAGTATTTT

d_call: NA
v_call: TRBV6-6
clone_size: many
j_call: TRBJ2-7
cdr3_aa: CASSSTGRREQYF
cdr3_nt: TGTGCCAGCAGTTCGACAGGCCGGCGCGAGCAGTACTTC

d_call: NA
v_call: TRBV11-2
clone_size: few
j_call: TRBJ2-2
cdr3_aa: CASSPTVLNTGELFF
cdr3_nt: TGTGCCAGCAGCCCAACCGTCCTGAACACCGGGGAGCTGTTTTTT

d_call: TRBD1
v_call: TRBV9
clone_size: NA
j_call: TRBJ1-2
cdr3_aa: CTSSDPPGTGLGGYTF
cdr3_nt: TGTACCAGCAGCGACCCCCCCGGGACAGGGTTAGGTGGCTACACCTTC

d_call: NA
v_call: TRBV27
clone_size: few
j_call: TRBJ2-5
cdr3_aa: CASSLSGRGSKTQYF
cdr3_nt: TGTGCCAGCAGTTTATCGGGAAGAGGGTCTAAGACCCAGTACTTC

d_call: NA
v_call: TRBV9
clone_size: NA
j_call: TRBJ2-1
cdr3_aa: CASSVDAGGYNEQFF
cdr3_nt: TGTGCCAGCAGCGTAGATGCGGGCGGGTACAATGAGCAGTTCTTC